These T cell receptor beta chains were read from a single sample in a study of CD8 T cells in Susac syndrome. One entry per CDR3 protein results from TCRdb running MiXCR on the immunoSEQ multiplex PCR reads. Of fewer than 95,000 distinct CDR3 sequences in the sample, around 96% were seen once. Sequenced material: CD8+ T cells from PBMCs. Receptors were obtained from a human donor with Susac syndrome. Both conserved end residues are part of each CDR3. D genes are given only for firm matches. Size values are once, few and many counts, or a class for expanded clones, and some rows have none.

d_call j_call clone_size v_call cdr3_aa cdr3_nt
TRBD2 TRBJ2-3 NA TRBV4-3 CASNQGGDTDTQYF TGCGCCAGCAACCAGGGAGGGGACACAGATACGCAGTATTTT
TRBD1 TRBJ1-5 NA TRBV24-1 CATSAGDRVNQPQHF TGTGCCACCAGTGCAGGGGACAGGGTAAATCAGCCCCAGCATTTT
TRBD1 TRBJ1-1 once TRBV27 CASSLSTGAGTEAFF TGTGCCAGCAGTTTATCGACAGGGGCAGGCACTGAAGCTTTCTTT
NA TRBJ1-4 NA TRBV7-9 CASSLDPSNEKLFF TGTGCCAGCAGCTTAGACCCATCTAATGAAAAACTGTTTTTT
TRBD1 TRBJ2-7 NA TRBV11-2 CASTTGTGEQYF TGTGCCAGCACCACCGGGACAGGCGAGCAGTACTTC
NA TRBJ2-1 NA TRBV5-1 CASSIGTEGAGEQFF TGCGCCAGCAGCATAGGGACAGAGGGCGCGGGGGAGCAGTTCTTC
NA TRBJ1-4 NA TRBV7-9 CASSPDRENEKLFF TGTGCCAGCAGCCCGGACAGAGAGAATGAAAAACTGTTTTTT
TRBD1 TRBJ2-4 NA TRBV2 CASRASGTGAYIQYF TGTGCCAGCAGGGCATCCGGGACAGGGGCTTACATTCAGTACTTC
NA TRBJ1-1 NA TRBV12-3/TRBV12-4 CASRPLKTEAFF TGTGCCAGCAGGCCCCTGAAGACTGAAGCTTTCTTT
NA TRBJ2-5 NA TRBV18 CASSNGQIQETQYF TGTGCCAGCTCAAATGGACAGATTCAAGAGACCCAGTACTTC